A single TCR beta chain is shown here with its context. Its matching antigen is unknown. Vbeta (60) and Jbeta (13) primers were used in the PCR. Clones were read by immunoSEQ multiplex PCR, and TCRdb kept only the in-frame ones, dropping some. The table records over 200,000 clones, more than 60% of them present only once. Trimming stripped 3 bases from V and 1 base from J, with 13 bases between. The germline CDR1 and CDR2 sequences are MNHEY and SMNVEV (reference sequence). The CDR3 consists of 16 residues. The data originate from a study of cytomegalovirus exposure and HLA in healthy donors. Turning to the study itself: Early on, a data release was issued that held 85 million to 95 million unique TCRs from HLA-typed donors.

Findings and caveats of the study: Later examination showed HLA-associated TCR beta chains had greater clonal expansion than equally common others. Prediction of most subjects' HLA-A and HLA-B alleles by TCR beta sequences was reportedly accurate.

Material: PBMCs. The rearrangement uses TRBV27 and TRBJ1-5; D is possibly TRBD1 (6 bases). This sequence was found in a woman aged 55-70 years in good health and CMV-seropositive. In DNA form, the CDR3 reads TGTGCCAGCAGTTTGGGAACAGGGAGCAGCAATCAGCCCCAGCATTTT. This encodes CASSLGTGSSNQPQHF.